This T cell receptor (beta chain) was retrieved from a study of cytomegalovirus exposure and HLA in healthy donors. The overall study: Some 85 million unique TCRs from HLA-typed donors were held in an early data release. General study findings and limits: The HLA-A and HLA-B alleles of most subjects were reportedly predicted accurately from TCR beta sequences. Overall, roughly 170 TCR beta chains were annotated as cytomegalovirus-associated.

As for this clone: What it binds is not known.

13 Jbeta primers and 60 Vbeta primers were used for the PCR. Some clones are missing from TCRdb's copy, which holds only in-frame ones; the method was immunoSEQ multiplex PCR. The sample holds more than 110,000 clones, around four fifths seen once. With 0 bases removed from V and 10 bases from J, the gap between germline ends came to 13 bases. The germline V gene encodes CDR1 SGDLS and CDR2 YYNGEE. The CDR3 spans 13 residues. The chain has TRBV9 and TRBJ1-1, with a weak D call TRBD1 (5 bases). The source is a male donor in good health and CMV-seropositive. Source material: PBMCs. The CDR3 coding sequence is TGTGCCAGCAGCGTAGGGGGGGAAGGGCGAGCTTTCTTT. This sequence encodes CASSVGGEGRAFF. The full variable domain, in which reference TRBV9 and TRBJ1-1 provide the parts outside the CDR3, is DSGVTQTPKHLITATGQRVTLRCSPRSGDLSVYWYQQSLDQGLQFLIQYYNGEERAKGNILERFSAQQFPDLHSELNLSSLELGDSALYFCASSVGGEGRAFFGQGTRLTVV.